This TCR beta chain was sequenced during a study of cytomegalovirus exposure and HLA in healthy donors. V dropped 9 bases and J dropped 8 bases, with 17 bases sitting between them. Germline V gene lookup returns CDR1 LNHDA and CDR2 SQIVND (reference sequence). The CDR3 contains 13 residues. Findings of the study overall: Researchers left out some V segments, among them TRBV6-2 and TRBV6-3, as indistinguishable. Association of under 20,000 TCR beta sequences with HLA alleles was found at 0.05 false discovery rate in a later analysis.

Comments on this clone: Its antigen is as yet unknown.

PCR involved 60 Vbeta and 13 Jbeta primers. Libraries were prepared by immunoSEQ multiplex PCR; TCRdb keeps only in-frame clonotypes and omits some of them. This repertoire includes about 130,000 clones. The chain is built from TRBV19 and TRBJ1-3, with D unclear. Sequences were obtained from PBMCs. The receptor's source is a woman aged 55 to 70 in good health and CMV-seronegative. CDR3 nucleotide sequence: TGTGCCAGCCTAAGAAACCCCGGAGACACCATATATTTT. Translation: CASLRNPGDTIYF.